This T cell receptor (beta chain) emerged from a study of beta chain features in type 1 diabetes. Findings and caveats of the study: TCRB CDR3s from Type 1 diabetes patients were moderately but significantly shorter in all four CD4+ subsets.

This CDR3 has 14 amino acids. Deletions cut 0 bases from V and 3 bases from J, with 9 bases between. Germline CDR1 is SGHRS and CDR2 is YFSETQ. Investigators reverse transcribed all isolated RNA, so they sequenced expressed TCRB transcripts. Sequencing used immunoSEQ multiplex PCR; TCRdb keeps in-frame clones, though not all of them. The data show under 300,000 clones, with 20% seen just once and 0.028% held by the top ten. For this clone: Its antigen remains unidentified.

The receptor comes from a woman aged 40 to 55 with type 1 diabetes. The chain recombines TRBV5-1 with TRBJ1-2; D call uncertain. The specimen was naive CD4+ T cells from blood. The CDR3 reads CASSLGGEDYGYTF. CDR3 in DNA: TGCGCCAGCAGCTTGGGAGGAGAGGACTATGGCTACACCTTC.